This TCR beta chain stems from a study of blood T cell repertoires in COVID-19. Study as a whole: From the United States, Italy and Spain came samples of acute and convalescent COVID-19. Nucleic acid was either cDNA or gDNA, and it came from T cells, B-cell-depleted T cells, or PBMCs.

In the original processing: Using reference gene primer amplification, nucleated cell counts were estimated. Repertoires were generated with immunoSEQ multiplex PCR, while TCRdb's copy carries only in-frame clones and drops some. The V and J calls and the clone size are those of that table, but D and trimming were determined from the DNA. The sample includes fewer than 85,000 clones, roughly four fifths of them seen just once. Trimming removed 8 bases from V and 6 bases from J, with 17 bases in between. The CDR3 runs to 13 residues. CDR1 MDHEN and CDR2 SYDVKM come from the germline V gene. This clonotype was obtained from a human donor in a cohort sampled during active COVID-19. The genes are TRBV28 and TRBJ2-7, with a possible D match to TRBD1 (5 bases). The sample was peripheral blood. This CDR3 is CASSFPGKAEQYF. The CDR3 region has the DNA TGTGCCAGCTCATTCCCAGGGAAGGCCGAGCAGTACTTC.